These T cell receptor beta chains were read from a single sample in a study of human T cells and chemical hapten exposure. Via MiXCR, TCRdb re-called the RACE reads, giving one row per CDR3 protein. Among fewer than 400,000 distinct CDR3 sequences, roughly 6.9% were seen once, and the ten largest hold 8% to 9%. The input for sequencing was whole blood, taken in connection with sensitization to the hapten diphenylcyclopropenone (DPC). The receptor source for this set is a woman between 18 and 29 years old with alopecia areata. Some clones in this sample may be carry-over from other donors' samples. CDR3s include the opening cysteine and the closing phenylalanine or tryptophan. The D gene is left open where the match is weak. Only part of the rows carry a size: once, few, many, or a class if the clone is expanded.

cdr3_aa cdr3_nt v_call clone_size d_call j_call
CASRPRAGYGNQPQHF TGTGCCAGCAGGCCGCGAGCAGGGTACGGCAATCAGCCCCAGCATTTT TRBV27 many - TRBJ1-5
CASSESAATDTQYF TGTGCCAGCAGTGAGTCGGCGGCTACAGATACGCAGTATTTT TRBV6-4 many - TRBJ2-3
CSATRTEGYGYTF TGCAGTGCTACTCGGACAGAGGGCTATGGCTACACCTTC TRBV20-1 - - TRBJ1-2
CASTSGDRGKYGYTF TGTGCCAGCACCTCAGGGGACAGGGGGAAGTATGGCTACACCTTC TRBV9 - TRBD1 TRBJ1-2
CASSLGDRGHNEQFF TGCGCCAGCAGCTTAGGGGACAGGGGTCATAATGAGCAGTTCTTC TRBV5-1 many TRBD1 TRBJ2-1
CASSQDFLLAGGRTDTQYF TGTGCCAGCAGCCAAGACTTCCTTCTAGCGGGGGGACGCACAGATACGCAGTATTTT TRBV4-2 many TRBD2 TRBJ2-3
CASSLGTGTTAFF TGTGCCAGCAGTTTAGGGACAGGCACTACAGCTTTCTTT TRBV12-3/TRBV12-4 - TRBD1 TRBJ1-1
CASKSSRSRDEQYF TGTGCCAGCAAATCTTCGAGGTCCCGGGACGAGCAGTACTTC TRBV6-5 - - TRBJ2-7
CSAYNRELETQYF TGCAGTGCTTATAACAGGGAATTGGAGACCCAGTACTTC TRBV20-1 - - TRBJ2-5
CSVTDRVTEAFF TGCAGCGTTACAGACAGGGTCACTGAAGCTTTCTTT TRBV29-1 - TRBD1 TRBJ1-1
CASSYWDRAEAFF TGTGCCAGCTCCTACTGGGACAGGGCTGAAGCTTTCTTT TRBV25-1 - TRBD1 TRBJ1-1
CASSLGTGGGQPQHF TGTGCCAGCAGTTTGGGGACAGGGGGCGGTCAGCCCCAGCATTTT TRBV27 few TRBD1 TRBJ1-5
CASSPGQGTTFF TGTGCCAGCAGCCCTGGACAGGGTACAACTTTCTTT TRBV9 - TRBD1 TRBJ1-1
CASSVLADNYGYTF TGTGCCAGCAGCGTACTTGCAGATAACTATGGCTACACCTTC TRBV3-1 many - TRBJ1-2
CASTRPLLAGGPSSYNEQFF TGTGCCAGCACCCGACCCCTACTAGCGGGGGGCCCTAGCTCCTACAATGAGCAGTTCTTC TRBV6-2/TRBV6-3 many TRBD2 TRBJ2-1
CASKTLAGASGTYEQYF TGTGCCAGCAAAACACTAGCGGGGGCCTCCGGAACCTACGAGCAGTACTTC TRBV6-2/TRBV6-3 few TRBD2 TRBJ2-7
CASSSPGGQNEQYF TGTGCCAGCAGCTCCCCCGGGGGTCAAAACGAGCAGTACTTC TRBV28 few - TRBJ2-7
CASEILTGPFGNTIYF TGTGCCAGCGAGATACTGACAGGGCCTTTTGGAAACACCATATATTTT TRBV12-3/TRBV12-4 few TRBD1 TRBJ1-3
CASNAPGVTEAFF TGTGCCAGCAACGCCCCAGGGGTTACTGAAGCTTTCTTT TRBV6-2/TRBV6-3 - - TRBJ1-1
CASSRTGMVSGTEAFF TGTGCCAGCAGCCGGACAGGGATGGTATCGGGGACTGAAGCTTTCTTT TRBV9 - TRBD1 TRBJ1-1
CASSYSNSGGNYEQYF TGTGCCAGCAGTTACTCCAATTCGGGGGGGAACTACGAGCAGTACTTC TRBV6-2/TRBV6-3 few TRBD2 TRBJ2-7
CASSLEGGRSQAFF TGCGCCAGCAGCTTGGAGGGCGGGAGGTCCCAAGCTTTCTTT TRBV5-1 - - TRBJ1-1
CASSLDGGSDEKLFF TGTGCCAGCAGTTTGGACGGGGGATCAGACGAAAAACTGTTTTTT TRBV28 - - TRBJ1-4
CASSTRDSNQPQHF TGTGCCAGCAGTACTCGGGACAGCAATCAGCCCCAGCATTTT TRBV6-5 few - TRBJ1-5
CASSSSGGRNEQFF TGTGCCAGCAGTTCAAGCGGGGGGCGGAATGAGCAGTTCTTC TRBV2 - TRBD2 TRBJ2-1
CASSLARSYEQYF TGTGCCAGCAGCTTGGCCCGCTCCTACGAGCAGTACTTC TRBV5-4 many - TRBJ2-7
CASSESVWQTYEAFF TGTGCCAGCAGCGAAAGTGTATGGCAGACTTATGAAGCTTTCTTT TRBV6-1 few - TRBJ1-1
CSARGYRGNTEAFF TGCAGTGCTAGAGGCTACAGGGGGAACACTGAAGCTTTCTTT TRBV20-1 few TRBD1 TRBJ1-1
CASSFRLAGNNEQFF TGTGCCAGCAGTTTTAGACTAGCGGGTAACAATGAGCAGTTCTTC TRBV27 many TRBD2 TRBJ2-1
CASRSRAGTTYNEQFF TGTGCCAGCAGATCCAGGGCGGGGACAACCTACAATGAGCAGTTCTTC TRBV7-8 few - TRBJ2-1
CASSSPLTGRANVLTF TGTGCCAGCAGTTCCCCCCTAACAGGGAGGGCGAACGTCCTGACTTTC TRBV27 few - TRBJ2-6
CASSQAGQITDTQYF TGTGCCAGCAGCCAAGCGGGACAGATCACAGATACGCAGTATTTT TRBV14 - TRBD1 TRBJ2-3
CASVGSGGSSYNEQFF TGCGCCAGCGTGGGTAGCGGGGGGAGCTCCTACAATGAGCAGTTCTTC TRBV5-1 - TRBD2 TRBJ2-1
CASSFHHRGGARDTQYF TGCGCCAGCAGCTTCCACCATCGCGGGGGGGCAAGGGATACGCAGTATTTT TRBV5-1 few TRBD2 TRBJ2-3
CASSPYGTQYF TGTGCCAGCAGTCCTTACGGGACCCAGTACTTC TRBV28 - - TRBJ2-5
CASSRRPETQYF TGTGCCAGTTCCCGCCGCCCCGAGACCCAGTACTTC TRBV12-3/TRBV12-4 many - TRBJ2-5
CAISDKTVQETQYF TGTGCCATCAGTGACAAGACGGTCCAAGAGACCCAGTACTTC TRBV10-3 many - TRBJ2-5
CASSVQGARLAKNIQYF TGTGCCAGTAGTGTACAGGGGGCAAGACTAGCCAAAAACATTCAGTACTTC TRBV19 - TRBD1 TRBJ2-4
CASDHRAPRGYGYTF TGTGCCAGTGATCACCGAGCCCCCAGGGGCTATGGCTACACCTTC TRBV19 - - TRBJ1-2
CASSQDLPGITIYF TGCGCCAGCAGCCAAGATCTGCCAGGCATCACCATATATTTT TRBV4-3 few - TRBJ1-3
CASSQGDAKNIQYF TGCGCCAGCAGTCAAGGAGACGCCAAAAACATTCAGTACTTC TRBV23-1 few - TRBJ2-4
CASSDRTDATNEKLFF TGTGCCAGCAGCGACAGGACAGATGCAACTAATGAAAAACTGTTTTTT TRBV12-3/TRBV12-4 few - TRBJ1-4
CASGDPGPITEAFF TGCGCCAGCGGAGACCCGGGCCCTATCACTGAAGCTTTCTTT TRBV5-1 - - TRBJ1-1
CASSETSGGAAEQYF TGTGCCAGCAGTGAAACTAGCGGGGGGGCGGCCGAGCAGTACTTC TRBV6-1 - TRBD2 TRBJ2-7
CASSYSTSGAKNIQYF TGTGCCAGCAGTTACTCGACTAGCGGAGCCAAAAACATTCAGTACTTC TRBV6-5 few TRBD2 TRBJ2-4
CASSPRVGSTSGANVLTF TGTGCCAGCTCCCCCAGGGTAGGGTCTACCTCTGGGGCCAACGTCCTGACTTTC TRBV6-1 few - TRBJ2-6
CASSRGGAQPQHF TGTGCCAGCAGCCGGGGGGGGGCACAGCCCCAGCATTTT TRBV6-2/TRBV6-3 many - TRBJ1-5
CASSWGTGLHSGANVLTF TGTGCCAGCAGTTGGGGGACAGGCTTACACTCTGGGGCCAACGTCCTGACTTTC TRBV6-2/TRBV6-3 - TRBD1 TRBJ2-6
CASSRTEDRVNSPLHF TGTGCCAGCAGCAGAACCGAGGACAGGGTTAATTCACCCCTCCACTTT TRBV21-1 few - TRBJ1-6
CASQEEVAGNTIYF TGTGCCAGCCAGGAAGAAGTCGCTGGAAACACCATATATTTT TRBV2 many - TRBJ1-3